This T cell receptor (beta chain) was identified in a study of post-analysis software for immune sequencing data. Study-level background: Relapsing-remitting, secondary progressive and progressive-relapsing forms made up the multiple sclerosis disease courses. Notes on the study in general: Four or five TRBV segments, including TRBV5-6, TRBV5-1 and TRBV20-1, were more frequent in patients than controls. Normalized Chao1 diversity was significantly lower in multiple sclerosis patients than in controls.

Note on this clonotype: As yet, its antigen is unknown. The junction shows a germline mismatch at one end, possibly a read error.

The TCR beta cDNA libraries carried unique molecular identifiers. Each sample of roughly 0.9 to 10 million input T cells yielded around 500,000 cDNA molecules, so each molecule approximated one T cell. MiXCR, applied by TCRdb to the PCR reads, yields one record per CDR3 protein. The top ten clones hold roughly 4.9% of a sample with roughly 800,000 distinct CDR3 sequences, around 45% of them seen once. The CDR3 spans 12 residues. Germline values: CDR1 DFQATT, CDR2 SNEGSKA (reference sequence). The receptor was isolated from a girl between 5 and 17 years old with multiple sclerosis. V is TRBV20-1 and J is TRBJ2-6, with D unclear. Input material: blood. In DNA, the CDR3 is TGCAGTGCCCCCGGTGGGACCAACGTCCTGACTTTC. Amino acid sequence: CSAPGGTNVLTF.